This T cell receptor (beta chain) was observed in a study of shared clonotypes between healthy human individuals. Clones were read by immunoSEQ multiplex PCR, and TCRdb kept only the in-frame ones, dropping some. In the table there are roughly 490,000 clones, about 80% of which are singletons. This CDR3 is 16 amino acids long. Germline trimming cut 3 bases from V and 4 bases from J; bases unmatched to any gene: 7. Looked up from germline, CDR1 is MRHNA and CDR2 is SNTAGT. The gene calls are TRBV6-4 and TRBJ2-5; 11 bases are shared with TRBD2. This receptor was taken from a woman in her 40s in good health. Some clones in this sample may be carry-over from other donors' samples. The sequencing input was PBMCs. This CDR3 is CASSEVVGTSGETQYF. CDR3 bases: TGTGCCAGCAGTGAAGTGGTCGGGACTAGCGGAGAGACCCAGTACTTC.